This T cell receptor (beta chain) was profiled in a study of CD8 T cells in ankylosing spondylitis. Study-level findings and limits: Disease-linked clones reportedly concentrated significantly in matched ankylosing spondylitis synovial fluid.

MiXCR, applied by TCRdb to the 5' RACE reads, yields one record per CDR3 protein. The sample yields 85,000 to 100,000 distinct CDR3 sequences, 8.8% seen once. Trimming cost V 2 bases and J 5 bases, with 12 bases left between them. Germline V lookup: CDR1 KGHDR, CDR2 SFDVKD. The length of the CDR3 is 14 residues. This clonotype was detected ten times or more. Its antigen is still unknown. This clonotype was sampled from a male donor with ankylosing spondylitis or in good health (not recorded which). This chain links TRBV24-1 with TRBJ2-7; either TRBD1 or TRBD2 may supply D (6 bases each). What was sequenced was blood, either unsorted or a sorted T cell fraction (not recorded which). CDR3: CATSDSRGPDEQYF. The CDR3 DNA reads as TGTGCCACCAGTGATTCCCGGGGGCCCGACGAGCAGTACTTC.